These T cell receptor beta chains were read from a single sample in a study of T cells in Graves' hyperthyroidism and ophthalmopathy. One entry per CDR3 protein, called by TCRdb with MiXCR from the multiplex PCR reads. The table lists approximately 400,000 distinct CDR3 sequences, roughly 13% of them singletons. Material: blood. Receptors were obtained from a woman aged 55-75 years with Graves' hyperthyroidism. Both conserved end residues are part of each CDR3. The order of the fields is clone size, J gene, D gene, V gene, CDR3 protein, CDR3 DNA. A D gene is named only where the DNA matches it firmly. Clone size appears in some rows only: once, few, many, or a class for an expanded clone.

many	TRBJ1-2	NA	TRBV6-2/TRBV6-3	CASSYGAENYGYTF	TGTGCCAGCAGTTACGGAGCTGAGAACTATGGCTACACCTTC
many	TRBJ1-2	NA	TRBV10-3	CAISESTRANYGYTF	TGTGCCATCAGTGAGTCGACAAGAGCTAACTATGGCTACACCTTC
many	TRBJ2-1	TRBD2	TRBV20-1	CSAHPGLAYNEQFF	TGCAGTGCTCACCCGGGACTAGCCTACAATGAGCAGTTCTTC
many	TRBJ2-1	NA	TRBV28	CGSAGGYNEQFF	TGTGGCTCAGCCGGGGGCTACAATGAGCAGTTCTTC
many	TRBJ2-3	NA	TRBV27	CASNSRGYDTQYF	TGTGCCAGCAATTCCAGGGGATACGATACGCAGTATTTT
many	TRBJ1-2	NA	TRBV2	CASSDPLPYGYTF	TGTGCCAGCAGTGATCCCTTACCCTATGGCTACACCTTC
many	TRBJ2-3	TRBD2	TRBV3-1	CASSQLGLAGDTQYF	TGTGCCAGCAGCCAGCTAGGACTAGCGGGAGATACGCAGTATTTT
NA	TRBJ2-1	TRBD2	TRBV4-1	CASSQGAAGGTYNEQFF	TGCGCCAGCAGCCAAGGGGCAGCGGGGGGAACCTACAATGAGCAGTTCTTC
NA	TRBJ1-1	NA	TRBV11-2	CASSFSAAGRLAAFF	TGTGCCAGCAGCTTTTCTGCGGCAGGCCGATTGGCGGCTTTCTTT
NA	TRBJ2-7	NA	TRBV28	CASSLEQRAYDQYF	TGTGCCAGCAGTTTAGAGCAGCGTGCCTACGATCAGTACTTC
NA	TRBJ1-5	NA	TRBV6-1	CASSEVRDLLGNQPQHF	TGTGCCAGCAGCGAGGTCCGGGACTTGTTAGGCAATCAGCCCCAGCATTTT
many	TRBJ1-1	TRBD1	TRBV20-1	CSALPGTGGTEAFF	TGCAGTGCTCTGCCTGGGACAGGGGGCACTGAAGCTTTCTTT
many	TRBJ2-1	TRBD1	TRBV6-1	CASSANLGTGDEQFF	TGTGCCAGCAGTGCTAACTTAGGGACAGGGGATGAGCAGTTCTTC
many	TRBJ1-1	NA	TRBV20-1	CSAPSRTEAFF	TGCAGTGCTCCCTCGAGGACTGAAGCTTTCTTT
many	TRBJ2-7	TRBD1	TRBV6-1	CASSWTGGPYEQYF	TGTGCCAGCAGCTGGACAGGGGGACCCTACGAGCAGTACTTC
NA	TRBJ1-4	TRBD1	TRBV11-1	CASSPQGGVGEKLFF	TGTGCCAGCAGCCCCCAGGGGGGTGTAGGTGAAAAACTGTTTTTT
many	TRBJ1-3	TRBD1	TRBV5-1	CASSLQGGSGNTIYF	TGCGCCAGCAGCTTACAGGGGGGATCTGGAAACACCATATATTTT
many	TRBJ1-6	NA	TRBV30	CAWSPGNDSPLHF	TGTGCCTGGAGTCCCGGGAACGATTCACCCCTCCACTTT
few	TRBJ2-1	NA	TRBV20-1	CSATRDSYSYNEQFF	TGCAGTGCTACCCGGGACTCCTACTCCTACAATGAGCAGTTCTTC
few	TRBJ2-2	NA	TRBV7-8	CASSPRNRVNTGELFF	TGTGCCAGCAGCCCGCGTAACAGGGTTAACACCGGGGAGCTGTTTTTT
NA	TRBJ2-2	TRBD1	TRBV30	CAWSVGQGGELFF	TGTGCCTGGAGTGTTGGACAGGGCGGGGAGCTGTTTTTT
few	TRBJ2-3	TRBD2	TRBV20-1	CSARDRRRESTDTQYF	TGCAGTGCTAGAGATAGGCGGCGGGAGAGCACAGATACGCAGTATTTT
NA	TRBJ1-1	NA	TRBV5-1	CASSLGIGGYTEAFF	TGCGCCAGCAGCTTGGGCATTGGGGGCTACACTGAAGCTTTCTTT
many	TRBJ2-1	TRBD2	TRBV20-1	CSAREASGSGYNEQFF	TGCAGTGCTAGAGAGGCTAGCGGGAGTGGCTACAATGAGCAGTTCTTC
many	TRBJ1-2	NA	TRBV5-1	CASRAPGTLRGYTF	TGCGCCAGCAGGGCTCCCGGGACCTTGAGAGGCTACACCTTC
NA	TRBJ1-6	NA	TRBV20-1	CSATLGEENSPLHF	TGCAGTGCCACGTTGGGGGAGGAGAATTCACCCCTCCACTTT
many	TRBJ1-5	TRBD1	TRBV28	CASSPGTGFYQPQHF	TGTGCCAGCAGTCCCGGGACAGGGTTTTATCAGCCCCAGCATTTT
few	TRBJ2-1	TRBD2	TRBV4-2	CASSQDVSGRAGAYNEQFF	TGTGCCAGCAGCCAAGATGTTAGCGGGAGGGCCGGGGCCTACAATGAGCAGTTCTTC
many	TRBJ2-4	TRBD1	TRBV6-1	CASRRLRGDREDIQYF	TGTGCCAGCAGGCGATTGAGGGGGGACAGGGAGGACATTCAGTACTTC
NA	TRBJ1-6	TRBD1	TRBV3-1	CASRSDRGNSPLHF	TGTGCCAGCCGTTCGGACAGGGGGAATTCACCCCTCCACTTT
many	TRBJ1-2	TRBD1	TRBV11-2	CASSLVGTGDRHTF	TGTGCCAGCAGCTTAGTGGGGACAGGGGATCGTCACACCTTC
NA	TRBJ1-4	TRBD1	TRBV5-1	CASSVTGASTLNEKLFF	TGCGCCAGCAGCGTAACAGGGGCCTCGACTCTTAATGAAAAACTGTTTTTT
many	TRBJ1-2	NA	TRBV28	CASNLRAQNNYGYTF	TGTGCCAGCAATCTGCGGGCGCAAAATAACTATGGCTACACCTTC
few	TRBJ2-2	NA	TRBV6-1	CASSRRGTNTGELFF	TGTGCCAGCAGCCGCAGGGGAACGAACACCGGGGAGCTGTTTTTT
many	TRBJ2-2	TRBD1	TRBV12-3/TRBV12-4	CASSQTGAGTGELFF	TGTGCCAGCAGCCAAACAGGGGCGGGCACCGGGGAGCTGTTTTTT
many	TRBJ1-2	NA	TRBV2	CASRSTGYDYGYTF	TGTGCCAGCAGATCTACAGGGTATGACTATGGCTACACCTTC
many	TRBJ1-1	NA	TRBV30	CAWRRDSSHTEAFF	TGTGCCTGGAGGAGGGACTCGTCGCACACTGAAGCTTTCTTT
many	TRBJ1-1	NA	TRBV30	CAWSMVTNTEAFF	TGTGCCTGGAGTATGGTGACGAACACTGAAGCTTTCTTT
many	TRBJ2-1	TRBD2	TRBV20-1	CSARTSGSYNEQFF	TGCAGTGCTAGGACTAGCGGATCCTACAATGAGCAGTTCTTC
once	TRBJ1-1	NA	TRBV5-1	CASSLNSMNTEAFF	TGCGCCAGCAGCTTGAACAGCATGAACACTGAAGCTTTCTTT
NA	TRBJ1-6	NA	TRBV27	CASSYYNSPLHF	TGTGCCAGCAGTTACTATAATTCACCCCTCCACTTT
few	TRBJ1-2	NA	TRBV7-3	CASSLISGYGYTF	TGTGCCAGCAGCTTAATATCCGGCTATGGCTACACCTTC
NA	TRBJ2-1	TRBD2	TRBV29-1	CSVAGTSGPYNEQFF	TGCAGCGTTGCCGGAACTAGCGGGCCATACAATGAGCAGTTCTTC
NA	TRBJ2-7	TRBD2	TRBV28	CASSPSSLAGLYEQYF	TGTGCCAGCAGTCCCTCATCACTAGCGGGGCTTTACGAGCAGTACTTC
many	TRBJ2-7	NA	TRBV2	CASSDSSDYEQYF	TGTGCCAGCAGTGACTCGTCGGACTACGAGCAGTACTTC
NA	TRBJ2-7	TRBD2	TRBV19	CASSSGLASNEQYF	TGTGCCAGTAGTTCGGGACTAGCATCCAACGAGCAGTACTTC
many	TRBJ2-5	TRBD1	TRBV6-2/TRBV6-3	CASSYPGQSQETQYF	TGTGCCAGCAGTTACCCGGGACAGTCCCAAGAGACCCAGTACTTC
many	TRBJ2-5	NA	TRBV11-2	CASSPPGAAGETQYF	TGTGCCAGCAGTCCCCCGGGAGCGGCCGGGGAGACCCAGTACTTC
few	TRBJ1-1	NA	TRBV20-1	CSARDGEGSAEAFF	TGCAGTGCTAGGGACGGAGAAGGGAGCGCTGAAGCTTTCTTT
NA	TRBJ2-7	TRBD2	TRBV19	CASSIELAVGSYEQYF	TGTGCCAGTAGTATTGAACTAGCGGTGGGATCCTACGAGCAGTACTTC
few	TRBJ2-1	NA	TRBV5-4	CASSLDPTGDEQFF	TGTGCCAGCAGCTTGGATCCCACCGGGGATGAGCAGTTCTTC
NA	TRBJ2-1	NA	TRBV7-8	CASGYAGLYNEQFF	TGTGCCAGCGGATATGCTGGACTTTACAATGAGCAGTTCTTC
many	TRBJ2-7	NA	TRBV5-1	CASSLLPGHSYEQYF	TGCGCCAGCAGCTTGCTCCCGGGCCACTCCTACGAGCAGTACTTC
many	TRBJ2-7	NA	TRBV7-9	CASSLGGAESGEQYF	TGTGCCAGCAGCTTAGGTGGGGCGGAGTCAGGGGAGCAGTACTTC
many	TRBJ2-2	NA	TRBV30	CAWSSLIKVAGELFF	TGTGCCTGGAGTTCGTTGATTAAGGTGGCCGGGGAGCTGTTTTTT
many	TRBJ2-7	TRBD1	TRBV7-9	CASSTYRGASWEQYF	TGTGCCAGCAGCACCTACAGGGGGGCAAGTTGGGAGCAGTACTTC
few	TRBJ1-2	TRBD1	TRBV19	CASSIGQGDLRYGYTF	TGTGCCAGTAGTATCGGACAGGGGGACCTCCGCTATGGCTACACCTTC
NA	TRBJ2-7	TRBD2	TRBV28	CASSLSSSGMLYEQYF	TGTGCCAGCAGCCTGTCGAGTAGCGGGATGCTATACGAGCAGTACTTC